These 30 T cell receptor beta chains came from one sample sequenced in a study of cytomegalovirus exposure and HLA in healthy donors. The primer mix had 60 Vbeta and 13 Jbeta primers. Libraries were prepared by immunoSEQ multiplex PCR; TCRdb keeps only in-frame clonotypes and omits some of them. Among about 170,000 clones listed, roughly 80% were seen once. The source material was PBMCs. The receptors were sampled from a woman aged 18 to 35 in good health and CMV-seronegative.

The chain carries TRBV28 and TRBJ1-5; 7 positions agree with TRBD1. There are 12 residues in the CDR3. The trim removed 11 bases at V and 5 bases at J, leaving 6 bases unmatched. Germline CDR1 MDHEN, CDR2 SYDVKM. DNA for the CDR3: TGTGCCTCGGTACAGGGGTATCAGCCCCAGCATTTT. It specifies CASVQGYQPQHF.

Only a few counts were recorded for this clone. The V and J genes are TRBV19 and TRBJ1-4, with 10 bases fitting TRBD1. This CDR3 spans 14 amino acids. With 3 bases clipped from V and 11 bases from J, the junction kept 6 bases outside the gene matches. The germline CDR1 and CDR2 sequences are LNHDA and SQIVND (reference sequence). The CDR3 DNA follows: TGTGCCAGTAGTATGCGGGACAGGGGTAGCAAACTGTTTTTT. This codes for CASSMRDRGSKLFF.

The DNA for the CDR3 is TGTGCCATCAGTGATCAGGGACAGGTTCATGAGCAGTTCTTC. Translating it yields CAISDQGQVHEQFF. The rearrangement links TRBV10-3 to TRBJ2-1; 8 bases fit TRBD1. Germline values: CDR1 ENHRY, CDR2 SYGVKD. Trimming at V came to 3 bases and at J to 8 bases, leaving 6 bases not matched to a gene. The CDR3 consists of 14 residues.

The gene calls are TRBV7-2 and TRBJ2-3; 8 bases line up with TRBD2. J lost 2 bases, V lost 3 bases, and 7 bases had no gene match. CDR3 length equals 16 residues. Germline V lookup: CDR1 SGHTA, CDR2 FQGNSA. CDR3 sequence reads: CASSFSSGSYTDTQYF. The CDR3 DNA reads TGTGCCAGCAGCTTTTCGAGCGGGAGCTACACAGATACGCAGTATTTT.

The chain joins TRBV14 to TRBJ1-3, with 7 positions matching TRBD1. There are 16 residues in the CDR3. Unmatched junction bases numbered 5, after V lost 3 bases and J lost 0 bases. Germline CDR1 reads SGHDN; CDR2 reads FVKESK. CDR3 amino acids: CASSQTGQISGNTIYF. CDR3 sequence (DNA): TGTGCCAGCAGCCAGACGGGACAGATCTCTGGAAACACCATATATTTT.

The CDR3 loop is CASSRQGSSYGYTF. DNA of the CDR3: TGTGCCAGTAGTCGACAGGGATCGAGCTATGGCTACACCTTC. The rearrangement uses TRBV19 and TRBJ1-2; 7 bases match TRBD1. The length of the CDR3 is 14 residues. V gave up 5 bases and J gave up 4 bases; unmatched junction bases: 7. Germline assignment: CDR1 LNHDA and CDR2 SQIVND (reference sequence).

J is TRBJ2-7 and V is TRBV28; 8 bases line up with TRBD2. V shed 10 bases and J 2 bases; nucleotides not matched to a gene: 10. Germline CDR1 is MDHEN and CDR2 is SYDVKM. CDR3 size: 14 residues. The DNA of the CDR3 is TGTGCCACGAGAGCGGGAGTTGCGCCCTACGAGCAGTACTTC. Translated: CATRAGVAPYEQYF.

The genes are TRBV29-1 and TRBJ2-7, with D uncertain. Trimming removed 5 bases at V and 3 bases at J, with 20 bases between. The germline CDR1 and CDR2 sequences are SQVTM and ANQGSEA. This CDR3 spans 15 amino acids. The CDR3 here is CSVFWACRYFYEQYF. DNA of the CDR3: TGCAGCGTTTTCTGGGCCTGTCGATATTTCTACGAGCAGTACTTC.

This chain connects TRBV18 to TRBJ2-7, with D hard to call. In germline, CDR1 is KGHSH, CDR2 LQKENI. The CDR3 sequence is 13 residues long. The ends were cut back, 4 bases at V and 1 base at J, with 8 bases in the middle. The CDR3 protein is CASSRGGSYEQYF. In nucleotides, the CDR3 is TGTGCCAGCTCACGCGGCGGATCCTACGAGCAGTACTTC.

The rearrangement joins TRBV5-4 to TRBJ2-5; 11 bases match TRBD2. CDR1 is SGHNT and CDR2 is YYREEE in the germline V gene (reference sequence). This CDR3 is 16 amino acids long. V shed 4 bases and J 5 bases; nucleotides not matched to a gene: 10. The CDR3, as DNA: TGTGCCAGCAGCCCCCGTAGCGGGAGGGCCGGGGAGACCCAGTACTTC. It encodes CASSPRSGRAGETQYF. Together with reference TRBV5-4 and TRBJ2-5, the CDR3 gives the full variable domain: ETGVTQSPTHLIKTRGQQVTLRCSSQSGHNTVSWYQQALGQGPQFIFQYYREEENGRGNFPPRFSGLQFPNYSSELNVNALELDDSALYLCASSPRSGRAGETQYFGPGTRLLVL.

This clone was counted a few times. This chain uses TRBV7-2 with TRBJ1-5, with D unclear. Trimming shortened V by 5 bases and J by 4 bases, and 9 bases separated the two germline ends. The CDR3 covers 13 residues. The germline CDR1 and CDR2 sequences are SGHTA and FQGNSA. This CDR3 is CASSPNVNQPQHF. CDR3 nucleotides: TGTGCCAGCAGCCCTAACGTAAATCAGCCCCAGCATTTT.

The table lists this clone with a few counts. The chain links TRBV5-4 to TRBJ2-5; perhaps TRBD2 as D (7 bases). V was cut by 7 bases and J by 4 bases, with 14 bases left in between. Germline V gene sequence: CDR1 SGHNT, CDR2 YYREEE (reference sequence). This CDR3 contains 13 residues. This CDR3 is CASGRETGETQYF. CDR3 DNA sequence: TGTGCCAGCGGGAGGGAGACAGGAGAGACCCAGTACTTC.

The chain recombines TRBV7-9 with TRBJ2-7; 8 nucleotides line up with TRBD2. The CDR3 sequence is 15 residues long. Trimming cost V 5 bases and J 3 bases; bases outside gene matches: 9. Germline loops: CDR1 SEHNR, CDR2 FQNEAQ (reference sequence). CDR3 protein: CASSPRGAGFYEQYF. Written as DNA, the CDR3 is TGTGCCAGCAGCCCGCGGGGGGCCGGGTTCTACGAGCAGTACTTC.

The chain employs TRBV6-1 and TRBJ2-7, with 7 bases matching TRBD2. CDR1 and CDR2 from the germline V gene are MNHNS and SASEGT. V was pared by 6 bases and J by 1 base, with 9 bases of the junction left unmatched. This CDR3 is built from 15 residues. The CDR3 bases are TGTGCCAGCAGAAACAGACCTAGCGGATCCTACGAGCAGTACTTC. Protein sequence: CASRNRPSGSYEQYF.

For the CDR3, the DNA is TGTGCCAGCAACATGGAGGTACAACAGCCCCAGCATTTT. It translates to CASNMEVQQPQHF. The V call is TRBV2, the J call TRBJ1-5; no firm D call. Germline V gives CDR1 SNHLY, CDR2 FYNNEI. CDR3 size: 13 residues. Deletions cut 7 bases from V and 7 bases from J, with 14 bases between.

CDR3 bases: TGTGCCAGCAGTTACGGTCCACAGGGCGAAGGCTATGGCTACACCTTC. The encoded protein is CASSYGPQGEGYGYTF. This chain uses TRBV6-5 with TRBJ1-2; TRBD1 might be the D (6 bases). V lost 2 bases to trimming and J lost 4 bases, with 17 bases between them. This CDR3 is built from 16 residues. CDR1 and CDR2 from the germline V gene are MNHEY and SVGAGI.

This clone was seen a single time. The J gene is TRBJ1-3, the V gene TRBV7-9; weak D call: TRBD1 (6 bases). CDR1 and CDR2 (germline): SEHNR, FQNEAQ (reference sequence). V gave up 1 base and J gave up 4 bases, with 8 bases separating them. The CDR3 totals 14 residues. CDR3 DNA: TGTGCCAGCAGCTTAGGGGACACGGGAAACACCATATATTTT. Translated: CASSLGDTGNTIYF.

CDR3 sequence reads: CASGLVPGTGETQYF. In DNA, the CDR3 is TGTGCTAGTGGTTTGGTTCCCGGGACAGGAGAGACCCAGTACTTC. The chain has TRBV12-5 and TRBJ2-5; the match to TRBD1 covers 8 bases. This CDR3 is built from 15 residues. V shed 0 bases, J shed 4 bases, and the junction held 4 bases outside the gene matches. Germline V gene data show CDR1 as LGHNT and CDR2 as FRNRAP.

This clone was seen more than once but under ten times. V and J are TRBV5-4 and TRBJ2-7; weak D call: TRBD2 (5 bases). Per germline, CDR1 SGHNT and CDR2 YYREEE (reference sequence). There are 13 residues in the CDR3. V lost 1 base and J lost 2, with 7 bases in between. CDR3 nucleotides: TGTGCCAGCAGCTTGTGGGGAGCCTACGAGCAGTACTTC. This codes for CASSLWGAYEQYF.

In its sample, this clone was seen once. This rearrangement joins TRBV28 to TRBJ2-7; D might be TRBD1 (5 bases). The CDR3 spans 14 residues. The V end lost 3 bases, the J end lost 3 bases, and 12 bases lay between the germline ends. CDR1 and CDR2 (germline): MDHEN, SYDVKM. Here the CDR3 DNA reads TGTGCCAGCAGTTTTGCGCCAGGGAACTACGAGCAGTACTTC. Translation gives CASSFAPGNYEQYF.

This chain uses TRBV28 with TRBJ1-3; D uncertain. The V gene's germline CDR1 is MDHEN and CDR2 SYDVKM. This CDR3 has 16 residues. The V end lost 2 bases, the J end lost 0 bases, and 11 bases lay between the germline ends. The CDR3: CASSLKVRCSGNTIYF. The CDR3 DNA sequence: TGTGCCAGCAGTTTAAAGGTCAGGTGCTCTGGAAACACCATATATTTT.

This clone was observed once. The sample carries other DNA sequences with the same CDR3. This chain links TRBV2 with TRBJ1-5; the D gene is possibly TRBD1 (5 bases). The V gene lost 4 bases and the J gene lost 5 bases, with 6 bases spanning the gap. The CDR3 sequence is 12 residues long. CDR1 and CDR2 (germline): SNHLY, FYNNEI. The CDR3 DNA reads TGTGCCAGCAGTGGGGGCGATCAGCCCCAGCATTTT. Translating it yields CASSGGDQPQHF.

To note about this clone: Other DNA sequences in the same sample also yield this CDR3. This chain joins TRBV19 and TRBJ1-5; no definite D call. Germline CDR1 and CDR2: LNHDA and SQIVND (reference sequence). The CDR3 extends over 12 amino acids. V gave up 2 bases and J gave up 5 bases, with 4 bases separating them. The CDR3 DNA follows: TGTGCCAGTAGTATATCAGATCAGCCCCAGCATTTT. As protein: CASSISDQPQHF.

V usage is TRBV11-2 and J usage is TRBJ1-2; D perhaps matches TRBD1 (5 bases). V lost 4 bases and J lost 0, with 12 bases in between. CDR1 and CDR2 from the germline V gene are SGHAT and FQNNGV. This CDR3 spans 15 amino acids. The CDR3 DNA reads as TGTGCCAGCAGCTCACCAGGGCTGACTAACTATGGCTACACCTTC. Translation gives CASSSPGLTNYGYTF.

The chain is built from TRBV27 and TRBJ2-7; 10 bases fit TRBD2. V lost 6 bases and J lost 4; bases outside the gene matches: 18. This CDR3 is built from 18 residues. Germline lookup yields CDR1 MNHEY and CDR2 SMNVEV (reference sequence). CDR3 residues: CASSPTPRPSGSSYEQYF. DNA for the CDR3: TGTGCCAGCAGCCCCACCCCCCGGCCTAGCGGGAGTTCTTACGAGCAGTACTTC.

The chain combines TRBV27 with TRBJ1-1; 9 bases fit TRBD1. The CDR3 extends over 16 amino acids. V lost 4 bases to trimming and J lost 7 bases; unmatched junction nucleotides: 13. Germline values: CDR1 MNHEY, CDR2 SMNVEV (reference sequence). The CDR3 nucleotides read TGTGCCAGCAGTTCAACCCCGGACAGGGGATTAGGTGAAGCTTTCTTT. Residues: CASSSTPDRGLGEAFF.

The chain uses TRBV21-1 and TRBJ1-1. TRBV21-1 is flagged as a pseudogene. The CDR3 spans 14 residues. The CDR3 DNA reads as TGTGCCAGCAGCAGTAAGAGCATGAACACTGAAGCTTTCTTT. Amino acids: CASSSKSMNTEAFF.

The CDR3, as DNA: TGCAGCGTTTCGGGGTCAGCGGACAATGAGCAGTTCTTC. It codes for CSVSGSADNEQFF. The chain joins TRBV29-1 to TRBJ2-1; TRBD2 might be the D (5 bases). CDR1 and CDR2 (germline): SQVTM, ANQGSEA. V was shortened by 5 bases and J by 5 bases, with 13 bases between the two germline ends. This CDR3 is built from 13 residues.

In nucleotides, the CDR3 is TGTGCCAGCAGCCCCCGTCGGGGACTAGCGGGAAACGAGCAGTACTTC. Translated, it gives CASSPRRGLAGNEQYF. This chain connects TRBV7-6 to TRBJ2-7, with 13 positions matching TRBD2. This CDR3 has 16 amino acids. CDR1 and CDR2 from the germline V gene are SGHVS and FNYEAQ. After removal of 5 bases from V and 5 bases from J, the junction contained 9 bases not matched to a gene.

The chain recombines TRBV7-9 with TRBJ2-7; 8 bases fit TRBD1. V was clipped by 0 bases and J by 1 base; unmatched bases: 11. This CDR3 spans 18 amino acids. Germline CDR1 is SEHNR and CDR2 is FQNEAQ (reference sequence). The CDR3 coding sequence is TGTGCCAGCAGCTTAGCCGGCCCGGGACAGGCCGGGTCCTACGAGCAGTACTTC. Translation gives CASSLAGPGQAGSYEQYF. Looking up the rest from reference TRBV7-9 and TRBJ2-7 gives the full variable domain: DTGVSQNPRHKITKRGQNVTFRCDPISEHNRLYWYRQTLGQGPEFLTYFQNEAQLEKSRLLSDRFSAERPKGSFSTLEIQRTEQGDSAMYLCASSLAGPGQAGSYEQYFGPGTRLTVT.